The rows below give T cell receptor beta chains drawn from one sample of a study of shared clonotypes between healthy human individuals. TCRdb's copy holds only in-frame clones and misses some; the assay was immunoSEQ multiplex PCR. The table records 2.3 million or so clones, 85% to 95% of them present only once. Material: naive CD4+ T cells from PBMCs. These receptors originate from a man aged 18 to 29 in good health. Some clones in this sample may be carry-over from other donors' samples. Both conserved end residues are part of each CDR3. The order of the fields is J gene, V gene, clone size, D gene, CDR3 protein, CDR3 DNA. D genes are given only for firm matches. Expanded clones get a size class; other rows say once, few or many, or leave the size out.

>TRBJ1-4|TRBV4-1|-|-
CASSQAPGLGEKLFF
TGCGCCAGCAGCCAAGCGCCAGGGCTAGGGGAAAAACTGTTTTTT
>TRBJ2-7|TRBV19|-|-
CASSMLGRISYEQYF
TGTGCCAGTAGCATGCTGGGACGGATCTCCTACGAGCAGTACTTC
>TRBJ2-7|TRBV27|-|-
CASSRGQSNEQYF
TGTGCCAGCAGCCGGGGACAATCCAACGAGCAGTACTTC
>TRBJ1-5|TRBV6-5|-|-
CASSPGTGVNQPQHF
TGTGCCAGCAGCCCCGGGACCGGCGTAAACCAGCCCCAGCATTTT
>TRBJ1-1|TRBV6-6|-|TRBD1
CASSYIPGQVASEAFF
TGTGCCAGCAGTTACATACCCGGACAGGTAGCATCGGAAGCTTTCTTT
>TRBJ1-5|TRBV9|-|-
CASSVGGLNQPQHF
TGTGCCAGCAGCGTAGGGGGGCTCAATCAGCCCCAGCATTTT
>TRBJ2-2|TRBV5-1|-|-
CASSLVAEPTTGELFF
TGCGCCAGCAGCTTGGTAGCGGAGCCGACCACCGGGGAGCTGTTTTTT
>TRBJ1-4|TRBV15|-|-
CATSRDRPNEKLFF
TGTGCCACCAGCAGAGACAGGCCTAATGAAAAACTGTTTTTT
>TRBJ2-5|TRBV5-1|-|TRBD2
CASSLTSGNAETQYF
TGCGCCAGCAGCTTAACTAGCGGGAACGCGGAGACCCAGTACTTC
>TRBJ2-3|TRBV4-3|-|TRBD2
CASSRALAGVGTDTQYF
TGCGCCAGCAGCCGGGCCCTAGCGGGAGTCGGGACAGATACGCAGTATTTT
>TRBJ2-3|TRBV13|-|TRBD1
CASSGPGTGVGDTQYF
TGTGCCAGCAGCGGGCCCGGGACAGGGGTTGGAGATACGCAGTATTTT
>TRBJ1-2|TRBV28|-|-
CASSFTGGEWYGYTF
TGTGCCAGCAGTTTCACCGGGGGAGAGTGGTATGGCTACACCTTC
>TRBJ1-4|TRBV2|-|TRBD1
CATRTGGEKLFF
TGTGCCACCCGGACAGGGGGCGAAAAACTGTTTTTT
>TRBJ2-7|TRBV28|once|-
CASSQTGWTSRRASYEQYF
TGTGCCAGCAGCCAGACAGGGTGGACTAGCAGGAGGGCCTCCTACGAGCAGTACTTC
>TRBJ1-2|TRBV21-1|once|-
CASHRANYGYTF
TGTGCCAGTCACCGGGCCAACTATGGCTACACCTTC
>TRBJ2-1|TRBV5-1|-|TRBD2
CATGVGLAADEQFF
TGCGCCACAGGGGTGGGACTAGCGGCCGATGAGCAGTTCTTC
>TRBJ1-3|TRBV27|-|-
CASSLCRGHSGNTIYF
TGTGCCAGCAGTTTATGCAGGGGCCACTCTGGAAACACCATATATTTT
>TRBJ1-4|TRBV5-1|-|-
CASSLSRGEKLFF
TGCGCCAGCAGCTTGAGTCGGGGGGAAAAACTGTTTTTT
>TRBJ2-5|TRBV5-1|-|TRBD1
CASGGQQETQYF
TGCGCCAGCGGGGGACAGCAAGAGACCCAGTACTTC
>TRBJ2-7|TRBV6-6|-|-
CASSYPGTEEQYF
TGTGCCAGCAGTTATCCGGGGACTGAGGAGCAGTACTTC
>TRBJ1-1|TRBV30|-|-
CAWSVQPNTEAFF
TGTGCCTGGAGTGTACAGCCGAACACTGAAGCTTTCTTT
>TRBJ2-1|TRBV5-5|-|-
CASIQGLRGNEQFF
TGTGCCAGCATCCAGGGACTCCGAGGAAATGAGCAGTTCTTC
>TRBJ1-3|TRBV21-1|-|-
CASSKVGGGRLSGNTIYF
TGTGCCAGCAGCAAAGTGGGAGGGGGCAGACTCTCTGGAAACACCATATATTTT
>TRBJ2-5|TRBV6-6|-|-
CASSYHEETQYF
TGTGCCAGCAGTTACCACGAAGAGACCCAGTACTTC
>TRBJ1-1|TRBV4-2|-|-
CASSHDVQNTEAFF
TGTGCCAGCAGCCATGACGTCCAGAACACTGAAGCTTTCTTT
>TRBJ2-3|TRBV19|-|TRBD1
CASSPRQGDTDTQYF
TGTGCCAGTAGCCCACGACAGGGAGATACAGATACGCAGTATTTT
>TRBJ2-7|TRBV10-2|-|TRBD2
CASRRTSGRAEAEQYF
TGCGCCAGTCGCAGGACTAGCGGGAGGGCCGAGGCCGAGCAGTACTTC
>TRBJ2-1|TRBV9|-|TRBD1
CASSVRDRGYNEQFF
TGTGCCAGCAGCGTCCGGGACAGGGGTTACAATGAGCAGTTCTTC
>TRBJ1-3|TRBV5-4|-|-
CASSLGREAGNTIYF
TGTGCCAGCAGCTTGGGTCGGGAAGCTGGAAACACCATATATTTT
>TRBJ1-5|TRBV27|-|-
CASSLVRGNQPQHF
TGTGCCAGCAGTTTGGTGAGGGGCAATCAGCCCCAGCATTTT
>TRBJ1-3|TRBV6-5|-|-
CASSYSLVGHGNTIYF
TGTGCCAGCAGTTACTCGCTGGTGGGACACGGAAACACCATATATTTT
>TRBJ1-1|TRBV30|-|TRBD1
CAWSPGRTGGMIEAFF
TGTGCCTGGAGCCCAGGTAGGACAGGGGGAATGATTGAAGCTTTCTTT
>TRBJ2-5|TRBV7-3|-|TRBD1
CASSSGQGETQYF
TGTGCCAGCAGCTCGGGACAGGGGGAGACCCAGTACTTC
>TRBJ2-5|TRBV27|-|-
CASSLSSGYGTQYF
TGTGCCAGCAGTTTATCTTCAGGGTACGGGACCCAGTACTTC
>TRBJ1-5|TRBV2|few|-
CASSDGQINQPQHF
TGTGCCAGCAGTGATGGACAGATCAATCAGCCCCAGCATTTT
>TRBJ1-5|TRBV28|-|-
CASSYEQENQPQHF
TGTGCCAGCAGTTACGAACAGGAAAATCAGCCCCAGCATTTT
>TRBJ2-2|TRBV28|-|-
CASSSLNTGELFF
TGTGCCAGCAGCAGCTTAAACACCGGGGAGCTGTTTTTT
>TRBJ2-2|TRBV19|-|TRBD2
CASSSTGTSNTGELFF
TGTGCCAGTAGTTCGACCGGGACTAGCAACACCGGGGAGCTGTTTTTT
>TRBJ2-2|TRBV10-3|-|TRBD2
CAIRGGLAGATGELFF
TGTGCCATCAGGGGGGGACTAGCGGGAGCGACCGGGGAGCTGTTTTTT
>TRBJ1-1|TRBV18|-|-
CASSPLGGLTEAFF
TGTGCCAGCTCACCCCTGGGGGGCCTCACTGAAGCTTTCTTT
>TRBJ1-2|TRBV4-3|-|TRBD1
CASSQGGPGQGLFFF
TGCGCCAGCAGCCAAGGGGGACCGGGACAGGGCCTATTTTTCTTC
>TRBJ1-5|TRBV19|once|-
CASSIYRNQPQHF
TGTGCCAGTAGTATATACCGCAATCAGCCCCAGCATTTT
>TRBJ2-2|TRBV27|-|-
CASKTSSVTGELFF
TGTGCCAGCAAAACGTCTTCCGTCACCGGGGAGCTGTTTTTT
>TRBJ1-1|TRBV11-2|-|-
CASSFSIQLNTEAFF
TGTGCCAGCAGCTTTTCTATCCAGTTGAACACTGAAGCTTTCTTT
>TRBJ1-4|TRBV5-1|once|-
CASSGAGSATNEKLFF
TGCGCCAGCAGCGGGGCGGGGAGTGCAACTAATGAAAAACTGTTTTTT
>TRBJ2-7|TRBV25-1|-|-
CASTPSGGNEQYF
TGTGCCAGCACTCCGTCTGGGGGAAACGAGCAGTACTTC
>TRBJ2-6|TRBV7-8|-|-
CASSPRVPSGANVLTF
TGTGCCAGCAGCCCCAGGGTCCCCTCTGGGGCCAACGTCCTGACTTTC
>TRBJ1-1|TRBV2|-|TRBD1
CASSEEGQGASFF
TGTGCCAGCAGTGAGGAGGGACAGGGGGCCTCTTTCTTT
>TRBJ2-5|TRBV5-1|-|TRBD1
CASSYQPASTGSQETQYF
TGCGCCAGCAGCTACCAACCCGCGTCGACAGGGAGTCAAGAGACCCAGTACTTC
>TRBJ2-3|TRBV2|-|-
CASSAPSASTDTQYF
TGTGCCAGCAGTGCCCCTAGCGCTAGCACAGATACGCAGTATTTT
>TRBJ2-5|TRBV6-6|-|TRBD1
CASSYSRGPQETQYF
TGTGCCAGCAGTTACTCTAGGGGGCCCCAAGAGACCCAGTACTTC
>TRBJ1-3|TRBV7-2|-|-
CASSPPGGNSGNTIYF
TGTGCCAGCAGCCCTCCGGGGGGGAACTCTGGAAACACCATATATTTT
>TRBJ2-7|TRBV28|-|-
CASSFWGAYEQYF
TGTGCCAGCAGTTTTTGGGGAGCCTACGAGCAGTACTTC
>TRBJ2-1|TRBV27|-|-
CASSFTGTIRNEQFF
TGTGCCAGCAGTTTCACAGGGACAATCCGCAATGAGCAGTTCTTC
>TRBJ1-2|TRBV7-9|-|-
CASGSYGYTF
TGTGCCAGCGGGTCCTATGGCTACACCTTC